These T cell receptor beta chains were read from a single sample in a study of Graves' ophthalmopathy and Graves' hyperthyroidism. TCRdb re-called the multiplex PCR reads with MiXCR, one entry per CDR3 protein. The profile covers about 400,000 distinct CDR3 sequences, with around 20% appearing a single time and around 3.1% taken by the ten largest. Material for sequencing was peripheral blood. Receptors were obtained from a woman aged 18 to 35 with stable Graves' hyperthyroidism. CDR3s include the opening cysteine and the closing phenylalanine or tryptophan. The D gene is left open where the match is weak. Clone size is stated in some rows and not others, as once, few, many or a class when expanded.

cdr3_nt,cdr3_aa,v_call,clone_size,j_call,d_call
TGCAGCGTTGCGCCCGGGACTACATCCTACGAGCAGTACTTC,CSVAPGTTSYEQYF,TRBV29-1,.,TRBJ2-7,TRBD2
TGTGCCAGCAGCGGGAGCGGGGGGCGCTCCTACGAGCAGTACTTC,CASSGSGGRSYEQYF,TRBV11-2,many,TRBJ2-7,TRBD2
TGTGCCAGCAGCAACGCGCTCAGGCTTGAGACCCAGTACTTC,CASSNALRLETQYF,TRBV7-8,many,TRBJ2-5,.
TGTGCCAGCGGTTACTCTCAGCCCGGGGAGCTGTTTTTT,CASGYSQPGELFF,TRBV6-5,many,TRBJ2-2,.
TGTGCCAGCAGTAACCAGCGGGGGACCTCCTACGAGCAGTACTTC,CASSNQRGTSYEQYF,TRBV27,many,TRBJ2-7,TRBD2
TGTGCCACGCGCAACGTCGAGACCCAGTACTTC,CATRNVETQYF,TRBV28,.,TRBJ2-5,.
TGTGCCACCCGACGGACAGGGAGCTCCTACGAGCAGTACTTC,CATRRTGSSYEQYF,TRBV12-3/TRBV12-4,many,TRBJ2-7,TRBD1
TGTGCCAGCAAGAATAGCGGGAGGTTCGAGCAGTACTTC,CASKNSGRFEQYF,TRBV7-2,many,TRBJ2-7,TRBD2
TGTGCCACCAAAAGGGACAGTATCTACGAGCAGTACTTC,CATKRDSIYEQYF,TRBV6-2/TRBV6-3,.,TRBJ2-7,TRBD1
TGTGCCAGCAGTTTAGTAGGAGGGACTACCTTTAGGGATGAGCAGTACTTC,CASSLVGGTTFRDEQYF,TRBV27,.,TRBJ2-7,TRBD2
TGTGCCAGCAGCGCCGCGGGAGGCAATCAGCCCCAGCATTTT,CASSAAGGNQPQHF,TRBV9,few,TRBJ1-5,.
TGTGCCATCACTCGGGACAAGCGGAACACTGAAGCTTTCTTT,CAITRDKRNTEAFF,TRBV10-3,many,TRBJ1-1,.
TGTGCCAGCAGTTTCAGGGGACTAGCGGGTTACGAGCAGTACTTC,CASSFRGLAGYEQYF,TRBV28,.,TRBJ2-7,TRBD2
TGTGCCATCAGGCAATCAGCGGGAGGAATGATAACCTACGAGCAGTACTTC,CAIRQSAGGMITYEQYF,TRBV10-3,many,TRBJ2-7,TRBD2
TGTGCCAGCAGCTTAATCCACAGGGTCCGCTCTGGAAACACCATATATTTT,CASSLIHRVRSGNTIYF,TRBV11-1,many,TRBJ1-3,.
TGTGCCAGCAGCGTAGGTGTTGCTAGCGGGGTCTACGAGCAGTACTTC,CASSVGVASGVYEQYF,TRBV9,many,TRBJ2-7,TRBD2
TGTGCCAGCACCAGAGACGGCTACGAGCAGTACTTC,CASTRDGYEQYF,TRBV6-1,many,TRBJ2-7,.
TGTGCCAGCCAAACCCAAAGAGCGCCGGCGGGGGACAGCGAGACCCAGTACTTC,CASQTQRAPAGDSETQYF,TRBV6-1,.,TRBJ2-5,.